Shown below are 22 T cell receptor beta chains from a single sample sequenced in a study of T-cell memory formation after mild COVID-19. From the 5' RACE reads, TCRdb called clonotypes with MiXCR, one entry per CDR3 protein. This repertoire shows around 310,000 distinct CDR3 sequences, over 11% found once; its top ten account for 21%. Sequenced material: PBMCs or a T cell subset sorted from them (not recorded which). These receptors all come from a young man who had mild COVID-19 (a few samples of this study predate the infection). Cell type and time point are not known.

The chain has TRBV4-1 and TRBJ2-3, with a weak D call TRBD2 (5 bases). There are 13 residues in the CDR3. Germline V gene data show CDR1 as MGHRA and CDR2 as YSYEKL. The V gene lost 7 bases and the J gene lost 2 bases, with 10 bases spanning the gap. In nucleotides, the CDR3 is TGCGCCAGCAAGAGGGCGCCCACAGATACGCAGTATTTT. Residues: CASKRAPTDTQYF.

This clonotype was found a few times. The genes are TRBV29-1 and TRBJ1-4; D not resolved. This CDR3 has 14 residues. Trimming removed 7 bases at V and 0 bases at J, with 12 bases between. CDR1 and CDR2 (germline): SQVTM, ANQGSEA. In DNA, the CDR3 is TGCAGCGCTGAGAGAAGAGCAACTAATGAAAAACTGTTTTTT. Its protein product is CSAERRATNEKLFF.

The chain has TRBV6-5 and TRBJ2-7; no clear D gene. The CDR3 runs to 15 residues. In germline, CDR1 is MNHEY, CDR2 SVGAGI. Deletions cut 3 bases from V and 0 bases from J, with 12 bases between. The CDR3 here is CASSYYSLFSYEQYF. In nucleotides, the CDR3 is TGTGCCAGCAGTTATTACAGCCTTTTCTCCTACGAGCAGTACTTC.

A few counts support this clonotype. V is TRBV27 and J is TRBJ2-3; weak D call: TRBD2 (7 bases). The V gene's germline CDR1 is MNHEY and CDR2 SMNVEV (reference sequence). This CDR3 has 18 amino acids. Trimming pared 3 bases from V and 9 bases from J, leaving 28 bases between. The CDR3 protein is CASSFVRQAGARAGTQYF. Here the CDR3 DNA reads TGTGCCAGCAGTTTCGTCCGTCAGGCGGGGGCAAGGGCGGGGACGCAGTATTTT.

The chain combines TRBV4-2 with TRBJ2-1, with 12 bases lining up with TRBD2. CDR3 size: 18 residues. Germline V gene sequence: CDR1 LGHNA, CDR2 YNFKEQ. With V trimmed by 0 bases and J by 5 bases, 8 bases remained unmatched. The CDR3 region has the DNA TGTGCCAGCAGCCAAGATCCCGGGACTAGCGGGCGGGACAATGAGCAGTTCTTC. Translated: CASSQDPGTSGRDNEQFF.

DNA for the CDR3: TGCAGTGCTAGAGGAGCCACTAGCAATCAGCCCCAGCATTTT. Translated, it gives CSARGATSNQPQHF. The chain has TRBV20-1 and TRBJ1-5; D remains ambiguous. CDR3 length: 14 amino acids. The germline V and J ends were trimmed by 1 base and 0 bases, with 7 bases remaining between them. Germline V lookup: CDR1 DFQATT, CDR2 SNEGSKA (reference sequence).

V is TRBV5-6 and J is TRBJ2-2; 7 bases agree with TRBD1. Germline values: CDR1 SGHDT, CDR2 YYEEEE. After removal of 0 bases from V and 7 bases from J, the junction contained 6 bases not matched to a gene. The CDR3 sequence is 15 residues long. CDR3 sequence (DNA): TGTGCCAGCAGCTTGGTGGACAGGAATAACGGGGAGCTGTTTTTT. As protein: CASSLVDRNNGELFF. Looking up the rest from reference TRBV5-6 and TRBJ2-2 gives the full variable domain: DAGVTQSPTHLIKTRGQQVTLRCSPKSGHDTVSWYQQALGQGPQFIFQYYEEEERQRGNFPDRFSGHQFPNYSSELNVNALLLGDSALYLCASSLVDRNNGELFFGEGSRLTVL.

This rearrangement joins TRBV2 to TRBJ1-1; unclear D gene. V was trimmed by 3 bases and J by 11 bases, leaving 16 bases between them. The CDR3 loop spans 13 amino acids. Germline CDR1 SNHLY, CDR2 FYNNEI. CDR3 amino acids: CASSEQDSHGAFF. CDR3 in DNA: TGTGCCAGCAGTGAGCAGGACTCACATGGGGCTTTCTTT. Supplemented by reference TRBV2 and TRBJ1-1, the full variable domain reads EPEVTQTPSHQVTQMGQEVILRCVPISNHLYFYWYRQILGQKVEFLVSFYNNEISEKSEIFDDQFSVERPDGSNFTLKIRSTKLEDSAMYFCASSEQDSHGAFFGQGTRLTVV.

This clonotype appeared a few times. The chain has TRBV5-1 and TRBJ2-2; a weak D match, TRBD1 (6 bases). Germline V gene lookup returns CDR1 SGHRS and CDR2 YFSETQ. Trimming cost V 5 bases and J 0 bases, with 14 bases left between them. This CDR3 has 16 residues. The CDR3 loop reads CASRQGPSANTGELFF. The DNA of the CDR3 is TGCGCCAGCAGACAGGGCCCTTCGGCGAACACCGGGGAGCTGTTTTTT. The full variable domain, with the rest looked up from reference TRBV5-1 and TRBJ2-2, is KAGVTQTPRYLIKTRGQQVTLSCSPISGHRSVSWYQQTPGQGLQFLFEYFSETQRNKGNFPGRFSGRQFSNSRSEMNVSTLELGDSALYLCASRQGPSANTGELFFGEGSRLTVL.

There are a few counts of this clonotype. The CDR3 spells CASSQIRDTAGTGELFF. DNA for the CDR3: TGTGCCAGCAGCCAGATACGGGACACCGCTGGGACCGGGGAGCTGTTTTTT. The chain couples TRBV7-9 to TRBJ2-2; possible D gene TRBD1, 6 bases. This CDR3 has 17 residues. The V and J ends lost 5 bases and 5 bases respectively, with 21 bases between them. The germline gives CDR1 SEHNR, CDR2 FQNEAQ (reference sequence). The variable domain in full, with the rest retrieved from reference TRBV7-9 and TRBJ2-2, is DTGVSQNPRHKITKRGQNVTFRCDPISEHNRLYWYRQTLGQGPEFLTYFQNEAQLEKSRLLSDRFSAERPKGSFSTLEIQRTEQGDSAMYLCASSQIRDTAGTGELFFGEGSRLTVL.

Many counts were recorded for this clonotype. The CDR3 coding sequence is TGTGCCAGCAGTTATGAAACAGGGGCCCTCGGTACTGAAGCTTTCTTT. Translated, it gives CASSYETGALGTEAFF. The gene calls are TRBV6-5 and TRBJ1-1, with 7 bases lining up with TRBD1. This CDR3 is built from 16 residues. Trimming at V came to 3 bases and at J to 5 bases, leaving 12 bases not matched to a gene. The germline V gene has CDR1 MNHEY and CDR2 SVGAGI.

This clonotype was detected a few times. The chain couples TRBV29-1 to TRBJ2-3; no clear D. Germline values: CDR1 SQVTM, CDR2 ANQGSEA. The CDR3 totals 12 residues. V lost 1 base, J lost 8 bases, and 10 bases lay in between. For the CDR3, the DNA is TGCAGCGTTGAAGGTAGTGAGGTTACGCAGTATTTT. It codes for CSVEGSEVTQYF.

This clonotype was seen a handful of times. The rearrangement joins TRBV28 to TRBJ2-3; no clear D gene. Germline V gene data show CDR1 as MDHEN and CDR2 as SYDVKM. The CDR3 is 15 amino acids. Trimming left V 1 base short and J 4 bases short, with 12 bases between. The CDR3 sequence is CASSLLTPGADTQYF. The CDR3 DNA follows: TGTGCCAGCAGTTTATTGACACCGGGCGCAGATACGCAGTATTTT.

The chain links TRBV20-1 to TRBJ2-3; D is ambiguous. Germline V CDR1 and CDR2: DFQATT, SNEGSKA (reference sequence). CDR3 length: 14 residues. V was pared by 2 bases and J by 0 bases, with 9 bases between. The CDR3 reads CSARTQTSTDTQYF. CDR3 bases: TGCAGTGCTAGAACACAGACTAGCACAGATACGCAGTATTTT.

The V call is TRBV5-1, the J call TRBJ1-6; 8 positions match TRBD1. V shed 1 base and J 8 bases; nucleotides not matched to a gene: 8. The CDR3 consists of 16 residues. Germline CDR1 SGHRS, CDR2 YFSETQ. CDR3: CASSLSAGGADSPLHF. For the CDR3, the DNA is TGCGCCAGCAGCTTGAGTGCAGGGGGCGCGGATTCACCCCTCCACTTT. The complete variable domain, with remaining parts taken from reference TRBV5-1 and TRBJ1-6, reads KAGVTQTPRYLIKTRGQQVTLSCSPISGHRSVSWYQQTPGQGLQFLFEYFSETQRNKGNFPGRFSGRQFSNSRSEMNVSTLELGDSALYLCASSLSAGGADSPLHFGNGTRLTVT.

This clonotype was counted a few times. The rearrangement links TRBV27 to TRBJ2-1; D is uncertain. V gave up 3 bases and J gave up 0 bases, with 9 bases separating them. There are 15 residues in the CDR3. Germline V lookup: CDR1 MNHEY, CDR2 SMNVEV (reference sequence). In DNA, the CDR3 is TGTGCCAGCAGTTTTCCCGAAAGCTCCTACAATGAGCAGTTCTTC. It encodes CASSFPESSYNEQFF.

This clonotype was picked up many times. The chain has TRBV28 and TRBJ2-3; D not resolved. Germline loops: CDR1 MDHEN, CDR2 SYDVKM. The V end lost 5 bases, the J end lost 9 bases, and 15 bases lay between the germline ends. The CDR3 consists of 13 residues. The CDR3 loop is CASSTPSPRTQYF. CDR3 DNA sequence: TGTGCCAGCAGTACCCCCAGTCCAAGGACGCAGTATTTT.

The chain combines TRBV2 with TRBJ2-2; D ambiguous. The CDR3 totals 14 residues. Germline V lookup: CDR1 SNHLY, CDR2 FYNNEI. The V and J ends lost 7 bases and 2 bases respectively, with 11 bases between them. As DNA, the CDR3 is TGTGCCAGCAACCGAAGGGATAACACCGGGGAGCTGTTTTTT. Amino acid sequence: CASNRRDNTGELFF. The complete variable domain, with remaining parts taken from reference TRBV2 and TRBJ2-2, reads EPEVTQTPSHQVTQMGQEVILRCVPISNHLYFYWYRQILGQKVEFLVSFYNNEISEKSEIFDDQFSVERPDGSNFTLKIRSTKLEDSAMYFCASNRRDNTGELFFGEGSRLTVL.

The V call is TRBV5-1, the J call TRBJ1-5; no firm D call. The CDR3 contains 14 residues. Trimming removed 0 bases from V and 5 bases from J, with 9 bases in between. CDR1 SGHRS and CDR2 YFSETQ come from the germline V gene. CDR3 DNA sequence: TGCGCCAGCAGCTTGGACAGTCCCGATCAGCCCCAGCATTTT. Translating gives CASSLDSPDQPQHF.

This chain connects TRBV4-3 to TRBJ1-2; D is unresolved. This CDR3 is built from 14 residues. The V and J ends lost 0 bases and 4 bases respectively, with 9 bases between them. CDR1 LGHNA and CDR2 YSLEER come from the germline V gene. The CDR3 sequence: CASSQDGLGYGYTF. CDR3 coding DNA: TGCGCCAGCAGCCAAGATGGGCTAGGCTATGGCTACACCTTC.

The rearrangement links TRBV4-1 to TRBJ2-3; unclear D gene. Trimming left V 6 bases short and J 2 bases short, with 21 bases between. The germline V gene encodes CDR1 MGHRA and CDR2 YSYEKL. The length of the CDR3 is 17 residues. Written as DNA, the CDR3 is TGCGCCAGCAGTCCAAGTTGGGCCCGCGGAACCACAGATACGCAGTATTTT. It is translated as CASSPSWARGTTDTQYF.

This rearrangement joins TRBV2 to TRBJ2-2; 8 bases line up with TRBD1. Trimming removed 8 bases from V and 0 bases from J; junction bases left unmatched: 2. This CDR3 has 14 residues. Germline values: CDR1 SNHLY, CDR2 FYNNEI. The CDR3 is CASQQGANTGELFF. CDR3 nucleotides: TGTGCCAGCCAACAGGGGGCGAACACCGGGGAGCTGTTTTTT.